The next 14 T cell receptor beta chains were all read from a single sample in a study of cytomegalovirus exposure and HLA in healthy donors. Primers for the PCR totalled 60 Vbeta and 13 Jbeta. Some clones are missing from TCRdb's copy, which holds only in-frame ones; the method was immunoSEQ multiplex PCR. The table has about 75,000 clones, around 80% seen once; the top ten hold around 18%. Specimen: PBMCs. Receptors originate from a man between 65 and 85 years old in good health and CMV-seropositive.

The chain is built from TRBV6-1 and TRBJ2-7, with TRBD1 matching 7 bases. Germline V CDR1 and CDR2: MNHNS, SASEGT. Trimming cost V 7 bases and J 4 bases; bases outside gene matches: 7. This CDR3 has 13 amino acids. The CDR3 coding sequence is TGTGCCAGCAATCGGGACAGAATTTACGAGCAGTACTTC. Translation: CASNRDRIYEQYF.

A note on this clone: The limits of the CDR3 on the DNA are not certain, so only TCRdb's listed CDR3 is given. The rearrangement joins TRBV10-3 to TRBJ2-3; the table names TRBD2, a call not compared with the DNA. The CDR3 numbers 16 amino acids, ends counted. Germline V lookup: CDR1 ENHRY, CDR2 SYGVKD. The CDR3 loop is CAISFGAGRAADTQYF.

This clone was seen only a few times. The V and J genes are TRBV5-1 and TRBJ2-5, with 12 nucleotides matching TRBD1. This CDR3 contains 16 residues. J was trimmed by 4 bases and V by 4 bases; bases with no gene match: 8. CDR1 and CDR2 (germline): SGHRS, YFSETQ. This chain's CDR3 is CASSGTGQGASETQYF. DNA for the CDR3: TGCGCCAGCAGCGGGACGGGACAGGGGGCCTCAGAGACCCAGTACTTC.

V gene TRBV18 combines with J gene TRBJ2-1; 11 bases are shared with TRBD1. CDR1 is KGHSH and CDR2 is LQKENI in the germline V gene. After removal of 0 bases from V and 2 bases from J, the junction contained 3 bases not matched to a gene. This CDR3 is 17 amino acids long. The CDR3 region is CASSPPAGQGAYNEQFF. Here the CDR3 DNA reads TGTGCCAGCTCACCACCAGCGGGACAGGGGGCCTACAATGAGCAGTTCTTC.

The chain is built from TRBV6-5 and TRBJ2-7; 10 nucleotides align to TRBD1. Trimming cost V 3 bases and J 6 bases; bases outside gene matches: 8. Germline-derived CDR1 and CDR2 are MNHEY and SVGAGI. The length of the CDR3 is 15 residues. This CDR3 is CASSYSGTGVPEQYF. Here the CDR3 DNA reads TGTGCCAGCAGTTATTCCGGGACAGGGGTCCCCGAGCAGTACTTC.

The chain couples TRBV10-1 to TRBJ1-1; 10 nucleotides match TRBD1. The junction had 2 bases not matched to a gene; V was cut back by 6 bases and J by 4 bases. The germline V gene encodes CDR1 WNHNN and CDR2 SYGVQD (reference sequence). There are 13 residues in the CDR3. The CDR3 sequence is CASRGQGSTEAFF. The CDR3 DNA is TGCGCCAGCAGGGGACAGGGGAGCACTGAAGCTTTCTTT.

CDR3 DNA: TGTGCCAGCAGAGAGAATACAGGGATCGAGCAGTACTTC. It specifies CASRENTGIEQYF. The rearrangement links TRBV2 to TRBJ2-7, with D perhaps TRBD1 (6 bases). The CDR3 spans 13 residues. Trimming stripped 6 bases from V and 6 bases from J, with 15 bases between. Germline V lookup: CDR1 SNHLY, CDR2 FYNNEI.

The chain has TRBV7-9 and TRBJ2-7; tentatively, D is TRBD2 (6 bases). The germline gives CDR1 SEHNR, CDR2 FQNEAQ (reference sequence). The CDR3 totals 17 residues. With 1 base removed from V and 3 bases from J, the gap between germline ends came to 19 bases. CDR3 nucleotide sequence: TGTGCCAGCAGCTTAGTCGCTGGGTGGGAGGCCCACTACGAGCAGTACTTC. It yields the protein CASSLVAGWEAHYEQYF.

Comments on this clone: This likely comes from a read error, as the CDR3 has no conserved phenylalanine or tryptophan at its end. The chain employs TRBV9 and TRBJ2-7, with 7 nucleotides matching TRBD1. The V and J ends lost 4 bases and 3 bases, in that order; junction bases with no gene match: 10. The CDR3 is 15 amino acids. Germline V gene data show CDR1 as SGDLS and CDR2 as YYNGEE. The CDR3 is CASSSQGDPFYEQYL. CDR3 nucleotide sequence: TGTGCCAGCAGCTCCCAGGGGGATCCTTTCTACGAGCAGTACCTC.

The table lists this clone with a count of one. The chain couples TRBV2 to TRBJ1-5, with 7 bases identical to TRBD1. Germline V gene lookup returns CDR1 SNHLY and CDR2 FYNNEI. This CDR3 is 14 amino acids long. Trimming removed 6 bases from V and 0 bases from J; junction bases left unmatched: 2. The CDR3 DNA reads as TGTGCCAGCAGGGGACAGCTTAGCAATCAGCCCCAGCATTTT. Translating gives CASRGQLSNQPQHF.

The chain recombines TRBV11-2 with TRBJ2-6; D unclear. The CDR3 sequence is 16 residues long. The germline V gene has CDR1 SGHAT and CDR2 FQNNGV. Trimming removed 2 bases at V and 2 bases at J, with 10 bases between. The CDR3 here is CASSLHWQAGANVLTF. CDR3 coding DNA: TGTGCCAGCAGCTTACACTGGCAGGCTGGGGCCAACGTCCTGACTTTC.

This sequence joins TRBV7-2 and TRBJ1-1; tentatively, D is TRBD1 (5 bases). CDR3 length: 15 residues. The germline gives CDR1 SGHTA, CDR2 FQGNSA. Trimming pared 0 bases from V and 0 bases from J, leaving 8 bases between. The CDR3 is CASSLAQGLNTEAFF. CDR3 DNA sequence: TGTGCCAGCAGCTTAGCCCAGGGTTTGAACACTGAAGCTTTCTTT.

The chain employs TRBV5-6 and TRBJ1-5; the match to TRBD1 covers 8 bases. The CDR3 loop spans 14 amino acids. V lost 9 bases to trimming and J lost 10 bases; unmatched junction nucleotides: 15. CDR1 is SGHDT and CDR2 is YYEEEE in the germline V gene. CDR3 sequence (DNA): TGTGCCACCCCGTACAGGGGGTTAAAGGACCCCCAGCATTTT. Amino acid sequence: CATPYRGLKDPQHF.

This clone appeared a few times. The J gene is TRBJ2-7, the V gene TRBV5-1; the match to TRBD1 covers 7 bases. Germline loops: CDR1 SGHRS, CDR2 YFSETQ. This CDR3 spans 15 amino acids. V shed 0 bases and J 1 base; nucleotides not matched to a gene: 4. CDR3 amino acids: CASSLGDRDSYEQYF. CDR3 nucleotides: TGCGCCAGCAGCTTGGGAGACAGGGATTCCTACGAGCAGTACTTC.